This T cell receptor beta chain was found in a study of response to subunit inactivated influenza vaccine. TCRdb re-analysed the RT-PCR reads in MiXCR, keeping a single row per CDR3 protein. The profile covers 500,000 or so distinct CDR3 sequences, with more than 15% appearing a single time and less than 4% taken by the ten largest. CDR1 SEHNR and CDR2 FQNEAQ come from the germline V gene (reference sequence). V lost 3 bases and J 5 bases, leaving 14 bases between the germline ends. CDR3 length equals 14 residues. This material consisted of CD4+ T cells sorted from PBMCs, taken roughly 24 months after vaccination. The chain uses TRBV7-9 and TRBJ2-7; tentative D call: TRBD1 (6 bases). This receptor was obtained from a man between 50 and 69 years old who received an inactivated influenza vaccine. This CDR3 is CASSFSGQLDEQYF. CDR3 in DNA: TGTGCCAGCAGCTTCTCGGGACAACTCGACGAGCAGTACTTC.